The rows below give T cell receptor beta chains drawn from one sample of a study of shared clonotypes between healthy human individuals. Generated by immunoSEQ multiplex PCR, the TCRdb table keeps only in-frame clones and is missing some. The sample yields about 1.1 million clones, 78% seen once. Source material: memory CD4+ T cells from PBMCs. These receptor sequences come from a man between 18 and 29 years old in good health. Some clones in this sample may be carry-over from other donors' samples. The CDR3 runs from the conserved cysteine through the conserved F or W. The order of the fields is V gene, clone size, CDR3 length, D gene, J gene, CDR3 DNA, CDR3 protein. The D gene is left open where the match is weak. The size entry is marked missing in some rows and otherwise reads once, few, many or a size class.

TRBV18	NA	15	NA	TRBJ2-1	TGTGCCAGCTCACCCGGACAGACCTCCTACAATGAGCAGTTCTTC	CASSPGQTSYNEQFF
TRBV7-2	NA	14	TRBD2	TRBJ2-7	TGTGCCAGCAGCCCCGGACTAGCGGGAGGCAACCAGTACTTC	CASSPGLAGGNQYF
TRBV28	NA	14	TRBD1	TRBJ1-1	TGTGCCAGCAGCACCGACGGGACAGGGGGGGGAGCTTTCTTT	CASSTDGTGGGAFF
TRBV4-2	NA	15	NA	TRBJ1-1	TGTGCCAGCAGCCTCGAAGGGGGACTGAACACTGAAGCTTTCTTT	CASSLEGGLNTEAFF
TRBV9	NA	16	TRBD1	TRBJ1-1	TGTGCCAGCAGCCCTGATCGACAGGGGTGGAACACTGAAGCTTTCTTT	CASSPDRQGWNTEAFF
TRBV7-2	NA	15	TRBD2	TRBJ2-5	TGTGCCAGCAGCTCCTGGCTTCGGGGAGGGGAGACCCAGTACTTC	CASSSWLRGGETQYF
TRBV2	NA	13	NA	TRBJ2-1	TGTGCCAGCAGTGTACAGGGCTACAATGAGCAGTTCTTC	CASSVQGYNEQFF
TRBV2	many	11	NA	TRBJ2-7	TGTGCCAGCACACAGGTCTACGAGCAGTACTTC	CASTQVYEQYF
TRBV7-6	few	14	NA	TRBJ2-7	TGTGCCAGCAGCTTACAGGGGTCGTTTGACGAGCAGTACTTC	CASSLQGSFDEQYF
TRBV10-3	NA	16	TRBD2	TRBJ2-7	TGTGCCATCAGTCCCGGACTAGCGGGAAAACTTTACGAGCAGTACTTC	CAISPGLAGKLYEQYF
TRBV5-4	NA	17	NA	TRBJ2-1	TGTGCCAGCAGCTTGGGAGTAGTCCTCACTTCCTACAATGAGCAGTTCTTC	CASSLGVVLTSYNEQFF
TRBV7-2	NA	13	NA	TRBJ1-2	TGTGCCAGCAGCCCAGACGGACAGTATGGCTACACCTTC	CASSPDGQYGYTF
TRBV4-1	NA	17	NA	TRBJ2-7	TGCGCCAGCAGCCAAGTCCCCCAGCGCGACCTCTCCTACGAGCAGTACTTC	CASSQVPQRDLSYEQYF
TRBV6-4	NA	13	TRBD1	TRBJ2-2	TGTGCCAGTCAACAGGGGGCCACCGGGGAGCTGTTTTTT	CASQQGATGELFF
TRBV6-5	NA	14	TRBD1	TRBJ1-1	TGTGCCAGCGGGAACAGGGGTTTGCGCACTGAAGCTTTCTTT	CASGNRGLRTEAFF
TRBV2	NA	15	NA	TRBJ1-4	TGTGCCAGCAGACCCGTTCTTGTAGCTAATGAAAAACTGTTTTTT	CASRPVLVANEKLFF
TRBV27	many	18	TRBD1	TRBJ1-2	TGTGCCAGCAGTCCTCGGGCCCCGACAGGGGGAGCCAACTATGGCTACACCTTC	CASSPRAPTGGANYGYTF
TRBV28	NA	14	NA	TRBJ1-1	TGTGCCAGCAGTCCCCATGGGGTGAACACTGAAGCTTTCTTT	CASSPHGVNTEAFF
TRBV10-2	NA	14	NA	TRBJ1-2	TGCGCCAGCAGTGAGACAGACGCTAACTATGGCTACACCTTC	CASSETDANYGYTF
TRBV18	NA	13	NA	TRBJ1-1	TGTGCCAGCTCACCCCGTGGTATTCGTGAAGCTTTCTTT	CASSPRGIREAFF
TRBV5-1	NA	14	NA	TRBJ1-2	TGCGCCAGCAGATCGTTTGAGGACGACTATGGCTACACCTTC	CASRSFEDDYGYTF
TRBV7-3	NA	15	TRBD1	TRBJ2-2	TGTGCCAGCAGCAAACAGGGGGCTACCGCCGGGGAGCTGTTTTTT	CASSKQGATAGELFF
TRBV29-1	NA	13	NA	TRBJ2-7	TGCAGCGTTACGGGGGACAGCTCCTACGAGCAGTACTTC	CSVTGDSSYEQYF
TRBV5-5	NA	14	TRBD1	TRBJ1-5	TGTGCCAGCAGCGACGGGACAGCTTATCAGCCCCAGCATTTT	CASSDGTAYQPQHF
TRBV6-4	NA	14	NA	TRBJ2-5	TGTGCCAGCACCTCACGTAGGGCTCGGGAGACCCAGTACTTC	CASTSRRARETQYF
TRBV7-4	NA	15	NA	TRBJ1-1	TGTGCCAGCAGCCCTCAGGGCAGCATGAACACTGAAGCTTTCTTT	CASSPQGSMNTEAFF
TRBV5-5	NA	15	NA	TRBJ1-3	TGTGCCAGCAGCTCAGGACAACTCTCTGGAAACACCATATATTTT	CASSSGQLSGNTIYF
TRBV18	once	14	NA	TRBJ1-2	TGTGCCAGCTCACCCTCCGACGTAGGCTATGGCTACACCTTC	CASSPSDVGYGYTF
TRBV19	few	15	NA	TRBJ1-5	TGTGCCAGTAGCAGATTGGGGGGTAGCAATCAGCCCCAGCATTTT	CASSRLGGSNQPQHF
TRBV6-5	NA	14	NA	TRBJ2-2	TGTGCCAGCAGGCGCGAAAGTAGGACCGGGGAGCTGTTTTTT	CASRRESRTGELFF
TRBV6-5	NA	15	TRBD1	TRBJ2-5	TGTGCCAGCAGACCTCCGGGACAGGGACGGGAGACCCAGTACTTC	CASRPPGQGRETQYF
TRBV15	NA	17	NA	TRBJ2-1	TGTGCCACCAGCAGAGATAAGGGCGGCAGCTCCTACAATGAGCAGTTCTTC	CATSRDKGGSSYNEQFF
TRBV21-1	once	17	NA	TRBJ2-2	TGTGCCAGCAGCAAATCGGACAGGGGACCTCAAGGCGGGGAGCTGTTTTTT	CASSKSDRGPQGGELFF
TRBV28	NA	17	NA	TRBJ1-5	TGTGCCAGCAGTTTAAGCGGGGGCGGAGGTATAAACCAGCCCCAGCATTTT	CASSLSGGGGINQPQHF
TRBV4-1	NA	16	NA	TRBJ1-1	TGCGCCAGCAGCCAAGATAATCGACGGCCGAACACTGAAGCTTTCTTT	CASSQDNRRPNTEAFF
TRBV15	NA	18	TRBD2	TRBJ2-1	TGTGCCACCAGCAGGCCCCGGGGGGGGGCGGGAGTGGACAATGAGCAGTTCTTC	CATSRPRGGAGVDNEQFF
TRBV5-1	once	13	NA	TRBJ1-3	TGCGCCAGCAGCTTCTACTCGGGAGAGACCATATATTTT	CASSFYSGETIYF
TRBV28	NA	16	NA	TRBJ2-7	TGTGCCAGCAGCTCGGCCGAGGCTAGTATATCCTACGAGCAGTACTTC	CASSSAEASISYEQYF
TRBV28	once	15	NA	TRBJ2-5	TGTGCCAGCAACCGCCCCGGGGCCTCCCAAGAGACCCAGTACTTC	CASNRPGASQETQYF
TRBV30	NA	13	NA	TRBJ2-4	TGTGCCTGGAGTGCCGCAGGGGAGGGCATTCAGTACTTC	CAWSAAGEGIQYF
TRBV7-2	NA	16	TRBD2	TRBJ2-1	TGTGCCAGCAGCTTACTCCTAGCGGGTGGGCGAGGTGAGCAGTTCTTC	CASSLLLAGGRGEQFF
TRBV5-1	NA	15	TRBD2	TRBJ2-7	TGCGCCAGCAGCTTGGGAGGTGGGGGGGACCACGAGCAGTACTTC	CASSLGGGGDHEQYF
TRBV5-1	NA	13	TRBD1	TRBJ2-5	TGCGCCAGCCTACAGGGGCCGGGGGAGACCCAGTACTTC	CASLQGPGETQYF
TRBV30	NA	13	TRBD2	TRBJ2-3	TGTGCCTGCGGGGGGTTCACTAGCGGTACGCAGTATTTT	CACGGFTSGTQYF
TRBV10-3	NA	15	NA	TRBJ2-1	TGTGCCATCAGTGCCGGCCAGGGCTCCTACAATGAGCAGTTCTTC	CAISAGQGSYNEQFF